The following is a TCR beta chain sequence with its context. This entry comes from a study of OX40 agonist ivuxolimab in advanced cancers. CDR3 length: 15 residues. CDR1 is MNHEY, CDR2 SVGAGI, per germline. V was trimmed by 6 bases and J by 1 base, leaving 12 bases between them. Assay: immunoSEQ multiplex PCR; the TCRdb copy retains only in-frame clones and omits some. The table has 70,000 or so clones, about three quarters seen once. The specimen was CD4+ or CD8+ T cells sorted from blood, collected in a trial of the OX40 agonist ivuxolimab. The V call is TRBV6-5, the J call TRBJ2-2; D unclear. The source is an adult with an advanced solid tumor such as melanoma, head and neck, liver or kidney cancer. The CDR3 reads CASRLETLNTGELFF. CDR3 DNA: TGTGCCAGCAGACTGGAGACCTTGAACACCGGGGAGCTGTTTTTT.